One T cell receptor (beta chain) is described in this entry. Its antigen target is currently unknown. Nothing much larger sits one base from this clone, and base qualities are not available. Sequencing of TCR beta CDR3 regions was performed at survey depth on the immunoSEQ platform. The QIAamp DNA micro kit was used to extract genomic DNA from every cultured and uncultured CD8+ T cell population. The study's processing was this. Samples with under 5,000 productive reads were excluded, and this exclusion removed 5 of the 75 HIV peptide-stimulated cultures. Sequences were trimmed to CDR3 by a MANAFEST web app, and nonproductive sequences, CDR3s under 5 amino acids, and sequences not starting with C or ending with F/W were removed. To count as antigen-specific, a clonotype had to be expanded in at least 2 of 3 replicates compared with the no-peptide control at FDR 0.01, and only within one epitope family. A frequency at least fivefold higher than in wells stimulated with peptides from other epitope families was additionally required for specific clonotypes. This immuneACCESS table, as held by TCRdb, lists in-frame sequences with V and J called but not all clones. Of the missing ones, under half trace to an unresolved V gene in checked studies; the others have no known cause. The DNA gave D and trimming, while V, J and clone size come from that table. In this sample the table shows about 5,000 clones, around 62% of which occur a single time. Of the sample, approximately 42% falls within the top ten clones.

Based on the germline V gene (reference sequence), the CDR1 and CDR2 sequences are SEHNR and FQNEAQ. A distance of 18 bases separates the germline ends of V and J, which lose 10 bases and 3 bases respectively. CDR3 length: 15 amino acids, cysteine to phenylalanine. Kept here is only the CDR3 DNA, which spans 45 bases and is read in frame from base 1. The EasySep Human CD8+ T Cell Enrichment Kit was used on day 10 to isolate CD8+ T cells from every culture. The data belong to a study of CD8 T cell repertoires and HIV-1 epitope variants (dated by TCRdb to 2020 to 2021). Turning to the overall study: Twenty-five peptides representing autologous and known Gag and Nef epitope variants were each used to stimulate T cells in separate culture wells. Among the control conditions were a peptide pool of CMV, EBV and flu, the Ebola AY9 epitope serving as a negative control, and a well with no peptide. Three Gag epitope families and Nef HW9 and YT9 were included among the tested epitopes. T cells were enriched using the EasySep Human T Cell Enrichment Kit and then co-cultured with an equal number of autologous T cell-negative cells acting as antigen-presenting cells. For 9 to 11 days the cultures were kept in IMDM with gentamicin, and on days 3 and 7 half of the media was changed with IL-2, IL-7 and IL-15 added. An aliquot of 1M T cells was saved as an uncultured baseline condition, separate from the approximately 80 T cell cultures. A total of over 65 T cell cultures were run, with each culture condition done in triplicate except for one peptide, which was done in duplicate. Broad study findings and their caveats: The assay identified only TCR beta chains and indicated proliferation in response to antigen, without indicating T cell function or cytokine profile. Roughly 5 clonotypes recognized the Nef KF9 family and one clonotype recognized the HW9 family, while no responses to the TAALDMSHF plasma variant were seen. The study identified nine antigen-specific TCR beta clonotypes, roughly 6 of which appeared to be cross-reactive for autologous or known escape epitope variants.

This TCR derives from a male donor with HIV. What was sequenced was cultured CD8+ T cells derived from PBMCs. The chain employs TRBV7-9 and TRBJ2-2; D gene: possibly TRBD2, on 5 matching bases. The base sequence is TGTGCCACCCGGCGGCTTAACGGGGACACCGGGGAGCTGTTTTTT. This sequence encodes CATRRLNGDTGELFF.